The rows below give T cell receptor beta chains drawn from one sample of a study of T cells of healthy individuals. MiXCR, run by TCRdb on the 5' RACE reads, gives a single entry per CDR3 protein. The table shows about 53,000 distinct CDR3 sequences, with roughly 14% occurring only once. The receptors stem from a human donor in good health. Both conserved end residues are trimmed from each CDR3. The size entry is marked missing in some rows and otherwise reads once, few, many or a size class.

NA	13	TRBV3-1	TRBJ2-5	ASSQGGQIQETQY
NA	13	TRBV5-4	TRBJ2-7	ASSPDRDSSYEQY
few	14	TRBV5-1	TRBJ2-2	ASSFLWTADTGELF
NA	14	TRBV9	TRBJ2-1	ASSVFGGASGNEQF
few	13	TRBV6-2/TRBV6-3	TRBJ2-1	ASSYGGTGGDEQF
NA	13	TRBV11-3	TRBJ2-5	ASSFGLAGQETQY
few	13	TRBV18	TRBJ2-3	ASSPGPVHPDTQY
NA	12	TRBV20-1	TRBJ2-2	SARVPGVTGELF
many	12	TRBV5-6	TRBJ2-7	ASSSVTVNYEQY
NA	11	TRBV12-3/TRBV12-4	TRBJ2-7	ASSLRDDYEQY
NA	16	TRBV15	TRBJ1-5	ATSSAMGGSGSNQPQH
NA	13	TRBV5-5	TRBJ1-5	ASSLASSSNQPQH
few	12	TRBV7-9	TRBJ1-2	ASITGGTMYGYT
medium-sized	12	TRBV2	TRBJ2-3	ASAPAGAIDTQY
few	11	TRBV27	TRBJ2-1	ASSLIGSGEQF
many	15	TRBV7-2	TRBJ2-3	ASSRSFGSGGADTQY
many	12	TRBV12-3/TRBV12-4	TRBJ2-7	ASRPGGSAYEQY
many	10	TRBV3-1	TRBJ2-7	ASSQADYEQY
many	16	TRBV24-1	TRBJ2-7	ATSDLTEGTITDPEQY
many	13	TRBV20-1	TRBJ2-3	SARDPAEGTDTQY
NA	14	TRBV3-1	TRBJ2-3	ASSPGTSLSTDTQY
many	15	TRBV7-2	TRBJ2-3	ASSLDLAGAFTDTQY
many	10	TRBV29-1	TRBJ2-1	SVVSGSNEQF
many	13	TRBV4-1	TRBJ2-4	ASRPQGDTKNIQY
NA	12	TRBV11-2	TRBJ2-1	ASSPRWGSPEQF
few	14	TRBV6-5	TRBJ1-2	ASSRSRGALIYGYT
NA	13	TRBV7-9	TRBJ1-2	ASSLARGRNYGYT
NA	13	TRBV6-2/TRBV6-3	TRBJ2-3	ASSLAGGPTDTQY